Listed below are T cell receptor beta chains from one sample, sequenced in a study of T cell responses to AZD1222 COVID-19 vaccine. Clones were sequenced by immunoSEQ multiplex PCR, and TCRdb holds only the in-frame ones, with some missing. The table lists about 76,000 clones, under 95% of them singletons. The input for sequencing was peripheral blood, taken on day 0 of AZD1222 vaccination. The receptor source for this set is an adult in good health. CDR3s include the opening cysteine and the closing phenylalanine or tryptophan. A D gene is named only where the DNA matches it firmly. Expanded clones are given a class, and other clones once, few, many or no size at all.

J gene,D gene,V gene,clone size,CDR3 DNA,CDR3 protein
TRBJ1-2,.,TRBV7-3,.,TGTGCCAGCAGCTTATTTTCAGGGATTGGAGGCTACACCTTC,CASSLFSGIGGYTF
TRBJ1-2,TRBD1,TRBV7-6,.,TGTGCCAGCAGCCCTCGGGACAGAAAGGATGGCTACACCTTC,CASSPRDRKDGYTF
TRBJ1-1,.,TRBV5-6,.,TGTGCCAGCAGCTTGGGCTGGGTGGGGAACACTGAAGCTTTCTTT,CASSLGWVGNTEAFF
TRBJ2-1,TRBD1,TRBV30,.,TGTGCCTGGGACAGGGGCCGCGGCGTTGAGCAGTTCTTC,CAWDRGRGVEQFF
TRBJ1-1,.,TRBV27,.,TGTGCCAGCAGTTTTTATACCGGGCCTCACACTGAAGCTTTCTTT,CASSFYTGPHTEAFF
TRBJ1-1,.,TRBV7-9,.,TGTGCCAGCGGAGGGGGGCTAACTGAAGCTTTCTTT,CASGGGLTEAFF
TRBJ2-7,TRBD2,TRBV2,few,TGTGCCAGCAGTGATAGCGGGGGCACCTACGAGCAGTACTTC,CASSDSGGTYEQYF
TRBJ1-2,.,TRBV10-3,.,TGTGCCATCAGCCCAGAACGGGCGACAGGCCCCTATGGCTACACCTTC,CAISPERATGPYGYTF
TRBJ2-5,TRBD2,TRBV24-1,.,TGTGCCACCAGTGACCCTAGCGGGAGGGGGCAAGAGACCCAGTACTTC,CATSDPSGRGQETQYF
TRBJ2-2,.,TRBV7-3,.,TGTGCCAGCAGCCTTAATGGGGCAGGGAATGTGGACACCGGGGAGCTGTTTTTT,CASSLNGAGNVDTGELFF
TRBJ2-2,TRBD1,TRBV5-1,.,TGCGCCAGCAGCTTGGGACAGGGTTCCGGGGAGCTGTTTTTT,CASSLGQGSGELFF
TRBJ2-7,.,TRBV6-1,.,TGTGCCAGCAGTGAAACTCGGAGACATGACGACGAGCAGTACTTC,CASSETRRHDDEQYF
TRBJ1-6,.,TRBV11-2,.,TGTGCCAGCAGCCTCATGTCCCTCCGTCTTAATTCACCCCTCCACTTT,CASSLMSLRLNSPLHF
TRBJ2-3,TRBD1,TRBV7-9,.,TGTGCCAGCGCCGGACAGGCCACAGATACGCAGTATTTT,CASAGQATDTQYF
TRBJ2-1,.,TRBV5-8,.,TGTGCCAGCAGCTTTACGGCGGGCAGGGGATACAATGAGCAGTTCTTC,CASSFTAGRGYNEQFF
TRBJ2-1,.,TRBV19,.,TGTGCCAGTACCCTAGATCCACAGGGCCACTCCTACAATGAGCAGTTCTTC,CASTLDPQGHSYNEQFF
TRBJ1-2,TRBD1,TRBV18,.,TGTGCCAGCTCGCAGGGGGCGGCGGATTATGGCTACACCTTC,CASSQGAADYGYTF
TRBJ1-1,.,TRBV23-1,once,TGCGCCAGCAGTCAGGGAAGGTTCAGCAGATACACTGAAGCTTTCTTT,CASSQGRFSRYTEAFF
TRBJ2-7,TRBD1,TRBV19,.,TGTGCCAGTAGCGAGACAGGGGCCTACGAGCAGTACTTC,CASSETGAYEQYF
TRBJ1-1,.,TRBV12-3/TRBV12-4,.,TGTGCCAGCAGCCGAAACAGGGACCTACAGGCTTTCTTT,CASSRNRDLQAFF
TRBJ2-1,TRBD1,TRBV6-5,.,TGTGCCAGCAGTCCGACCCGGGACAGCGACAATGAGCAGTTCTTC,CASSPTRDSDNEQFF
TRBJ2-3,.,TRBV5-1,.,TGCGCCAGCAGCTTGGAGTTAGGCGACGGCACAGATACGCAGTATTTT,CASSLELGDGTDTQYF
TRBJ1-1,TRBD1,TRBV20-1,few,TGCAGTGCCCAGGGGGCGGGCGCTTTCTTT,CSAQGAGAFF
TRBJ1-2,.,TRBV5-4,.,TGTGCCAGCAGCTTGGAGTGGCACTATGGCTACACCTTC,CASSLEWHYGYTF
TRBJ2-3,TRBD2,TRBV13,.,TGTGCCAGCAGCTTAGTTCTAGCGGAAACTAGCACAGATACGCAGTATTTT,CASSLVLAETSTDTQYF
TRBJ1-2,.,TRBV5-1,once,TGCGCCAGCAGCTTGGAAGGGCGGAACTATGGCTACACCTTC,CASSLEGRNYGYTF
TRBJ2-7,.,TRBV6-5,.,TGTGCCAGCAGTTTCGCTAGCTACGAGCAGTACTTC,CASSFASYEQYF
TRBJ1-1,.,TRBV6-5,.,TGTGCCAGCAGTTACTCGGGGGTGTGGGACACTGAAGCTTTCTTT,CASSYSGVWDTEAFF
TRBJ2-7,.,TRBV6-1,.,TGTGCCAGCAGTGAAAGCTCCTACGAGCAGTACTTC,CASSESSYEQYF
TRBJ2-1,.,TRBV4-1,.,TGCGCCAGCAGCCAAGAACTGGGAACAGCACTTTGGGGTGAGCAGTTCTTC,CASSQELGTALWGEQFF
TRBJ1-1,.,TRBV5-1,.,TGCGCCAGCAGCCCCATACCCGGACAGATGAACACTGAAGCTTTCTTT,CASSPIPGQMNTEAFF